What follows are 26 T cell receptor beta chains derived from one specimen sequenced in a study of control samples from healthy donors and cancer patients. Libraries were prepared by immunoSEQ multiplex PCR; TCRdb keeps only in-frame clonotypes and omits some of them. The sample carries tens of thousands of clones, about nine tenths recorded once. The sample comprised PBMCs. The receptors shown here come from a man aged 35-49 years with colorectal cancer.

The J gene is TRBJ2-7, the V gene TRBV19; possibly TRBD2 for D (5 bases). The CDR3 has 13 amino acids. V was shortened by 2 bases and J by 7 bases, with 12 bases between the two germline ends. Germline V gene data show CDR1 as LNHDA and CDR2 as SQIVND (reference sequence). This CDR3 reads CASSIRPPGEQYF. The CDR3 DNA is TGTGCCAGTAGTATAAGACCGCCGGGGGAGCAGTACTTC.

The V and J genes are TRBV5-1 and TRBJ2-7, with TRBD1 as a possible D gene (6 bases). Trimming stripped 2 bases from V and 2 bases from J, with 11 bases between. Germline CDR1 SGHRS, CDR2 YFSETQ. The CDR3 is 14 residues long. This CDR3 is CASSLGGNTYEQYF. The CDR3 DNA is TGCGCCAGCAGCTTAGGGGGAAATACCTACGAGCAGTACTTC. Full variable domain (rest looked up from reference TRBV5-1 and TRBJ2-7): KAGVTQTPRYLIKTRGQQVTLSCSPISGHRSVSWYQQTPGQGLQFLFEYFSETQRNKGNFPGRFSGRQFSNSRSEMNVSTLELGDSALYLCASSLGGNTYEQYFGPGTRLTVT.

This clone was counted between two and nine times. Other DNA sequences in this specimen translate into the identical CDR3. CDR3: CASSISGRTEAFF. The CDR3 DNA reads as TGTGCCAGTAGTATATCAGGGCGAACTGAAGCTTTCTTT. The chain employs TRBV19 and TRBJ1-1; the D gene is possibly TRBD1 (5 bases). The CDR3 consists of 13 residues. Germline CDR1 reads LNHDA; CDR2 reads SQIVND (reference sequence). Trimming removed 2 bases from V and 5 bases from J, with 9 bases in between.

The rearrangement links TRBV6-5 to TRBJ1-2; maybe TRBD1 (6 bases). V dropped 4 bases and J dropped 8 bases, with 8 bases sitting between them. The CDR3 covers 11 residues. Germline V lookup: CDR1 MNHEY, CDR2 SVGAGI. The CDR3 is CASSFRGGYTF. CDR3 coding DNA: TGTGCCAGCAGTTTCAGGGGCGGCTACACCTTC.

The rearrangement uses TRBV30 and TRBJ2-3; 15 nucleotides match TRBD2. Looked up from germline, CDR1 is GTSNPN and CDR2 is SVGIG (reference sequence). There are 18 residues in the CDR3. Trimming at V came to 3 bases and at J to 4 bases, leaving 11 bases not matched to a gene. CDR3 sequence: CAWRAPGLAGGRADTQYF. The CDR3 DNA reads TGTGCCTGGAGGGCCCCGGGACTAGCGGGAGGAAGGGCAGATACGCAGTATTTT.

The rearrangement links TRBV7-9 to TRBJ2-1; either TRBD1 or TRBD2 may fit D (6 bases each). The V end was cut by 3 bases, the J end by 1 base, with 13 bases between. Per the germline V gene, CDR1 is SEHNR and CDR2 is FQNEAQ (reference sequence). The CDR3 totals 16 residues. CDR3 residues: CASSFGGLLSYNEQFF. For the CDR3, the DNA is TGTGCCAGCAGCTTTGGGGGGCTTCTTTCCTACAATGAGCAGTTCTTC. Full variable domain (rest looked up from reference TRBV7-9 and TRBJ2-1): DTGVSQNPRHKITKRGQNVTFRCDPISEHNRLYWYRQTLGQGPEFLTYFQNEAQLEKSRLLSDRFSAERPKGSFSTLEIQRTEQGDSAMYLCASSFGGLLSYNEQFFGPGTRLTVL.

V usage is TRBV29-1 and J usage is TRBJ2-7; D is possibly TRBD1 or TRBD2 (5 bases each). Trimming stripped 4 bases from V and 0 bases from J, with 19 bases between. CDR3 length: 16 residues. The V gene's germline CDR1 is SQVTM and CDR2 ANQGSEA. The CDR3 DNA sequence: TGCAGCGTTGGAGGCCCCGGGACGGGCAGCTCCTACGAGCAGTACTTC. Its protein is CSVGGPGTGSSYEQYF.

The chain uses TRBV6-5 and TRBJ1-1; the D gene is possibly TRBD1 (5 bases). This CDR3 spans 14 amino acids. V dropped 6 bases and J dropped 4 bases, with 15 bases sitting between them. CDR1 is MNHEY and CDR2 is SVGAGI in the germline V gene. CDR3 coding DNA: TGTGCCAGCAGCCCAGGGACTCTACGCACTGAAGCTTTCTTT. Its protein product is CASSPGTLRTEAFF.

The chain combines TRBV7-9 with TRBJ2-7, with a tentative D call TRBD1 (6 bases). V was clipped by 6 bases and J by 4 bases, with 13 bases between them. Germline V gene lookup returns CDR1 SEHNR and CDR2 FQNEAQ (reference sequence). This CDR3 contains 13 residues. CDR3 in DNA: TGTGCCAGCAGTCAGGGGAGAGGGTACGAGCAGTACTTC. Protein product: CASSQGRGYEQYF.

The rearrangement links TRBV5-4 to TRBJ2-7; D may be TRBD2 (8 bases). V lost 4 bases to trimming and J lost 6 bases, with 17 bases between them. The CDR3 consists of 14 residues. From germline, CDR1 is SGHNT and CDR2 YYREEE (reference sequence). CDR3 nucleotide sequence: TGTGCCAGCAGCCGGGGGGACAGCGGGGGCGAGCAGTACTTC. It specifies CASSRGDSGGEQYF.

The J gene is TRBJ1-2, the V gene TRBV6-6; 7 positions match TRBD1. Per germline, CDR1 MNHNY and CDR2 SVGAGI (reference sequence). J lost 2 bases, V lost 10 bases, and 7 bases had no gene match. This CDR3 has 13 residues. CDR3 residues: CATQGGLNYGYTF. CDR3 nucleotides: TGTGCCACCCAGGGGGGCTTAAACTATGGCTACACCTTC.

The chain couples TRBV30 to TRBJ1-1; D is undetermined. The length of the CDR3 is 12 residues. V was cut by 4 bases and J by 10 bases, with 16 bases left in between. Germline V gene sequence: CDR1 GTSNPN, CDR2 SVGIG (reference sequence). The CDR3 region has the DNA TGTGCCTGGACCTTCGGATCCGGCCCAGCTTTCTTT. It is translated as CAWTFGSGPAFF.

The rearrangement links TRBV10-1 to TRBJ2-1, with TRBD2 identical over 7 bases. The germline gives CDR1 WNHNN, CDR2 SYGVQD (reference sequence). This CDR3 is 16 amino acids long. The V gene end was trimmed by 2 bases and the J gene end by 7 bases; junction bases not matched to a gene: 11. The CDR3 spells CASSEGASGQINEQFF. The CDR3, as DNA: TGCGCCAGCAGTGAGGGGGCTAGCGGACAAATAAATGAGCAGTTCTTC.

The chain is built from TRBV27 and TRBJ2-7, with D tentatively TRBD1 (5 bases). Germline-derived CDR1 and CDR2 are MNHEY and SMNVEV (reference sequence). V lost 6 bases and J lost 0, with 9 bases in between. The CDR3 spans 13 residues. The CDR3 sequence is CASRGASSYEQYF. DNA for the CDR3: TGTGCCAGCAGAGGGGCTAGCTCCTACGAGCAGTACTTC.

The chain has TRBV10-3 and TRBJ1-1; D remains unclear. V lost 6 bases to trimming and J lost 0 bases, with 2 bases between them. The CDR3 contains 11 residues. Per germline, CDR1 ENHRY and CDR2 SYGVKD. CDR3 in DNA: TGTGCCATCAGGATGAACACTGAAGCTTTCTTT. Protein product: CAIRMNTEAFF.

The chain employs TRBV5-4 and TRBJ2-7, with 16 bases lining up with TRBD2. Germline trimming cut 4 bases from V and 6 bases from J; bases unmatched to any gene: 4. The CDR3 is 15 residues long. Germline lookup yields CDR1 SGHNT and CDR2 YYREEE (reference sequence). CDR3 nucleotide sequence: TGTGCCAGCAGCCCTGGGACTAGCGGGAGGGCCGAGCAGTACTTC. This encodes CASSPGTSGRAEQYF.

CDR3 sequence: CASSLPGTPSNYGYTF. CDR3 coding DNA: TGTGCCAGCAGCTTGCCCGGGACACCGTCTAACTATGGCTACACCTTC. This sequence joins TRBV5-6 and TRBJ1-2; possible D gene TRBD1, 6 bases. The CDR3 totals 16 residues. The ends were cut back, 1 base at V and 0 bases at J, with 13 bases in the middle. Germline CDR1 reads SGHDT; CDR2 reads YYEEEE.

The rearrangement links TRBV5-1 to TRBJ1-1, with 7 bases fitting TRBD1. Germline CDR1 is SGHRS and CDR2 is YFSETQ. V gave up 4 bases and J gave up 2 bases; unmatched junction bases: 5. This CDR3 has 14 amino acids. The CDR3 here is CASSPTGENTEAFF. The CDR3 DNA follows: TGCGCCAGCAGCCCTACAGGGGAAAACACTGAAGCTTTCTTT.

This chain joins TRBV10-1 and TRBJ2-1, with TRBD1 matching over 7 bases. Germline trimming cut 6 bases from V and 9 bases from J; bases unmatched to any gene: 17. The CDR3 totals 16 residues. CDR1 is WNHNN and CDR2 is SYGVQD in the germline V gene (reference sequence). CDR3 sequence: CASSRTGKGDNGEQFF. CDR3 DNA: TGCGCCAGCAGCCGGACAGGAAAGGGGGACAACGGTGAGCAGTTCTTC.

The CDR3 DNA follows: TGTGCCAGCTCACCAGGGACCACCAATGAGCAGTTCTTC. It is translated as CASSPGTTNEQFF. V is TRBV18 and J is TRBJ2-1, with D perhaps assigned TRBD1 or TRBD2 (5 bases each). Trimming pared 2 bases from V and 6 bases from J, leaving 8 bases between. This CDR3 has 13 residues. The germline V gene encodes CDR1 KGHSH and CDR2 LQKENI.

In its sample, this clone was seen once. The rearrangement links TRBV30 to TRBJ2-5; TRBD1 or TRBD2 may be the D gene (5 bases each). Trimming took 3 bases from V and 7 from J, leaving 18 bases between them. The CDR3 totals 14 residues. Germline V CDR1 and CDR2: GTSNPN, SVGIG (reference sequence). The CDR3 loop is CAWSAAWDPRTQYF. The CDR3 DNA sequence: TGTGCCTGGAGCGCAGCCTGGGACCCACGGACCCAGTACTTC.

The V call is TRBV24-1, the J call TRBJ1-1, with no clear D. Per germline, CDR1 KGHDR and CDR2 SFDVKD. Trimming took off 3 bases at V and 7 bases at J, with 11 bases between the two ends. This CDR3 has 13 amino acids. CDR3 loop: CATSDRAGLEAFF. For the CDR3, the DNA is TGTGCCACCAGTGATCGGGCGGGTCTTGAAGCTTTCTTT.

There are a few counts of this clone. The chain combines TRBV5-1 with TRBJ1-4; D not resolved. Germline V lookup: CDR1 SGHRS, CDR2 YFSETQ. There are 13 residues in the CDR3. V was shortened by 0 bases and J by 5 bases, with 5 bases between the two germline ends. The CDR3 DNA sequence: TGCGCCAGCAGCTTGGAGGGAAATGAAAAACTGTTTTTT. Translation gives CASSLEGNEKLFF.

V and J are TRBV10-3 and TRBJ2-1, with 9 bases matching TRBD1. The junction had 7 bases not matched to a gene; V was cut back by 6 bases and J by 4 bases. Looked up from germline, CDR1 is ENHRY and CDR2 is SYGVKD. The CDR3 covers 15 residues. CDR3 loop: CAIREGQGPYNEQFF. CDR3 bases: TGTGCCATCAGGGAGGGACAGGGACCATACAATGAGCAGTTCTTC.

This clone was observed a single time. The V call is TRBV5-1, the J call TRBJ2-6; D not resolved. The CDR3 runs 15 residues. The V and J ends lost 1 base and 0 bases respectively, with 5 bases between them. Germline CDR1 is SGHRS and CDR2 is YFSETQ. The chain's CDR3 is CASSLKASGANVLTF. DNA for the CDR3: TGCGCCAGCAGCTTGAAGGCCTCTGGGGCCAACGTCCTGACTTTC.

This chain uses TRBV23-1 with TRBJ2-2, with a tentative D call TRBD1 (6 bases). TRBV23-1 is marked as an open reading frame, function uncertain. Trimming cost V 10 bases and J 7 bases, with 22 bases left between them. This CDR3 region has 15 residues. CDR3 amino acids: CATPAGTRIIGELFF. In DNA form, the CDR3 reads TGCGCCACCCCTGCCGGGACACGGATAATCGGGGAGCTGTTTTTT.